A single T cell receptor beta chain is shown here with its context. Its antigen is unidentified. The record originates from a study of vaccination and CD4 T cells after COVID-19. The treatment here: approximately nine-day PBMC culture with coronavirus spike peptide pools or control peptides (ViraFEST assay). The junction had 4 bases not matched to a gene; V was cut back by 7 bases and J by 0 bases. This CDR3 contains 13 residues. Germline assignment: CDR1 SGHRS and CDR2 YFSETQ. Cultured CD4+ T cell DNA was sequenced using the Oncomine TCR Beta short-read assay. Via MiXCR, TCRdb re-called the PCR reads, giving one row per CDR3 protein. The data hold thousands of distinct CDR3 sequences, with around two thirds observed a single time.

This clonotype was sampled from a human donor who had recovered from COVID-19. Sequencing was carried out using CD4+ T cells from blood, cultured in vitro. V is TRBV5-1 and J is TRBJ2-7, with TRBD1 identical over 7 bases. CDR3: CASSTGSSYEQYF. DNA for the CDR3: TGCGCCAGCTCGACAGGGAGCTCCTACGAGCAGTACTTC.